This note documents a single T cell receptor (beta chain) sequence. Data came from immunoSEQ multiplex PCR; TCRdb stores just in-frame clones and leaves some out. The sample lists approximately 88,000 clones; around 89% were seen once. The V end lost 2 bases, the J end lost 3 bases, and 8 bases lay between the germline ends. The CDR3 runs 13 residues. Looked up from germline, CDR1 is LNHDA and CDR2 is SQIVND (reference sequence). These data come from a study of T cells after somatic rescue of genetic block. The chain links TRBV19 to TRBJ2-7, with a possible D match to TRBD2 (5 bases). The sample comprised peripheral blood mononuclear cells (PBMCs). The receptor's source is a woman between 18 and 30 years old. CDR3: CASSITGLYEQYF. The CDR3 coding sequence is TGTGCCAGTAGTATAACTGGACTCTACGAGCAGTACTTC. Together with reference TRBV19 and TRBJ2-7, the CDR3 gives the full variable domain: DGGITQSPKYLFRKEGQNVTLSCEQNLNHDAMYWYRQDPGQGLRLIYYSQIVNDFQKGDIAEGYSVSREKKESFPLTVTSAQKNPTAFYLCASSITGLYEQYFGPGTRLTVT.